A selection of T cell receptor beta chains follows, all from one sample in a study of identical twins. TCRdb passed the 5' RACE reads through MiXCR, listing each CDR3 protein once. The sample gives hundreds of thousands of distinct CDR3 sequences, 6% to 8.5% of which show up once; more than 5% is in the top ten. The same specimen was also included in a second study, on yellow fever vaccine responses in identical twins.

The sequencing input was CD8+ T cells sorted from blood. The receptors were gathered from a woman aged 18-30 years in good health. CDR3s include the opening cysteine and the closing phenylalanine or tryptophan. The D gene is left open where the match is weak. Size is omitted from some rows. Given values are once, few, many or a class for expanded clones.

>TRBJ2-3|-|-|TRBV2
CASSEALYPTDTQYF
TGTGCCAGCAGTGAAGCGTTGTATCCCACAGATACGCAGTATTTT
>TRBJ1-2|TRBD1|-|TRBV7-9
CASSGRDRDYGYTF
TGTGCCAGCAGCGGTCGGGACAGGGACTATGGCTACACCTTC
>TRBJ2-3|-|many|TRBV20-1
CSAREPADPADTQYF
TGCAGTGCTAGAGAACCAGCGGACCCCGCAGATACGCAGTATTTT
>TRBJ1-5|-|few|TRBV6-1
CASSPWGYSNQPQHF
TGTGCCAGCAGTCCGTGGGGGTATAGCAATCAGCCCCAGCATTTT
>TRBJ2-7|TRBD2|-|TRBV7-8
CASNGGGASYEQYF
TGTGCCAGCAACGGGGGGGGGGCCTCCTACGAGCAGTACTTC
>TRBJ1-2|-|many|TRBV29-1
CSVTDRNYGYTF
TGCAGCGTCACCGACCGCAACTATGGCTACACCTTC
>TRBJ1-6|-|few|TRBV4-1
CASSQGNSPLHF
TGCGCCAGCAGCCAAGGCAATTCACCCCTCCACTTT
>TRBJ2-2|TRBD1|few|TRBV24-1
CATSDSRTGSDTGELFF
TGTGCCACCAGTGACTCCCGGACAGGGTCAGACACCGGGGAGCTGTTTTTT
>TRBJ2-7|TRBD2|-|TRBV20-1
CSARDQSSGRWEQYF
TGCAGTGCTAGAGATCAGTCTAGCGGGAGGTGGGAGCAGTACTTC
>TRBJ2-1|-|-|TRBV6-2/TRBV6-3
CASSYTTNNEQFF
TGTGCCAGCAGTTACACTACCAACAATGAGCAGTTCTTC
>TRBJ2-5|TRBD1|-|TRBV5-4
CASSLPLGQGASETQYF
TGTGCCAGCAGCTTGCCCCTTGGACAGGGGGCTAGCGAGACCCAGTACTTC
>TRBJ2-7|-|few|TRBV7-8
CASSLVGGADYEQYF
TGTGCCAGCAGCTTAGTCGGCGGGGCAGACTACGAGCAGTACTTC
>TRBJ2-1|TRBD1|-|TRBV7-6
CASSLALGTGHNEQFF
TGTGCCAGCAGCTTAGCCTTGGGGACAGGACACAATGAGCAGTTCTTC
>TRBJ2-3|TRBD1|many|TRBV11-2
CASSPGRGQGADTQYF
TGTGCCAGCAGCCCAGGGAGAGGACAGGGGGCAGATACGCAGTATTTT
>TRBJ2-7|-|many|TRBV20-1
CSARRYETSSYEQYF
TGCAGTGCCAGGCGGTATGAGACTAGCTCCTACGAGCAGTACTTC
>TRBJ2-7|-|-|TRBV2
CATGTTYEQYF
TGTGCCACCGGGACCACCTACGAGCAGTACTTC
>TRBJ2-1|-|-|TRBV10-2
CASIAGGQGPYNEQFF
TGCGCCAGCATAGCAGGAGGGCAGGGACCTTACAATGAGCAGTTCTTC
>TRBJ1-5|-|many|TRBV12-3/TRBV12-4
CASSPMEGASQPQHF
TGTGCCAGCAGTCCCATGGAGGGAGCGAGTCAGCCCCAGCATTTT
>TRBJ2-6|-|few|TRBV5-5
CASSFFYGQPSGANVLTF
TGTGCCAGCAGCTTTTTCTATGGACAGCCCTCTGGGGCCAACGTCCTGACTTTC
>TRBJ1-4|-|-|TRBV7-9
CASSPGGSNEKLFF
TGTGCCAGCAGCCCGGGTGGGTCGAATGAAAAACTGTTTTTT
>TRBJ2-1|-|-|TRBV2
CASSEARGSYNEQFF
TGTGCCAGCAGTGAAGCAAGAGGAAGCTACAATGAGCAGTTCTTC
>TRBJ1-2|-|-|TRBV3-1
CASSLTGWSGYTF
TGTGCCAGCAGCCTGACAGGATGGAGTGGCTACACCTTC
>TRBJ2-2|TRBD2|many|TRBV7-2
CASTKAGAGTGELFF
TGTGCCAGCACAAAAGCGGGAGCAGGGACCGGGGAGCTGTTTTTT
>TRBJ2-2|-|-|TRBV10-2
CASSPGVAGELFF
TGCGCCAGCAGTCCAGGGGTGGCCGGGGAGCTGTTTTTT
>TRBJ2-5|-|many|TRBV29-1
CSVDTGTLETQYF
TGCAGCGTAGACACCGGGACTCTGGAGACCCAGTACTTC
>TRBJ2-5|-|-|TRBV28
CASRVLAPATTQETQYF
TGTGCCAGCAGAGTTTTGGCCCCGGCGACAACACAAGAGACCCAGTACTTC
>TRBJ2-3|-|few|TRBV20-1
CSARGARTDTQYF
TGCAGTGCTCGCGGGGCCCGCACAGATACGCAGTATTTT
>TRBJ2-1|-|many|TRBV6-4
CASSDVPANNEQFF
TGTGCCAGCAGTGACGTTCCAGCGAACAATGAGCAGTTCTTC